This T cell receptor (beta chain) was retrieved from a study of beta chain features in type 1 diabetes. About the study: Age, gender, cell numbers and subset yield matched between patients and controls. Sorted cells numbering 107,917,701 were examined across all samples.

Overall study findings and caveats: All four CD4+ subsets from Type 1 diabetes patients carried moderately but significantly shorter TCRB CDR3s.

The sequenced template was cDNA made from the entire isolated RNA. Some clones are missing from TCRdb's copy, which holds only in-frame ones; the method was immunoSEQ multiplex PCR. The sample consists of about 900,000 clones, 15% to 20% of them appearing once. Researchers reported sorting CD4+ naive, central memory, regulatory and stem cell-like memory cells via CD45RO/CCR7/CD25/CD127/CD95/CD27. Germline CDR1 KGHSH, CDR2 LQKENI. This CDR3 has 17 residues. The V end lost 0 bases, the J end lost 0 bases, and 9 bases lay between the germline ends. This clone has a handful of counts. Antigen specificity is unknown.

Source material: naive CD4+ T cells from blood. The TCR originated in a woman between 18 and 29 years old in good health. The V gene is TRBV18, the J gene TRBJ2-6, with D uncertain. The CDR3 region is CASSPPGRSSGANVLTF. In DNA form, the CDR3 reads TGTGCCAGCTCACCACCGGGCAGGTCCTCTGGGGCCAACGTCCTGACTTTC.